The 18 T cell receptor beta chains below were found in one sample sequenced in a study of Ad26.COV2.S vaccination and SARS-CoV-2 variants. Treatment noted: about 20 received Ad26.COV2.S at low or high dose, single or two shots; 5 received placebo; per-sample allocation not given. Sampling was performed 63 days after the first vaccine or placebo injection. Some clones are missing from TCRdb's copy, which holds only in-frame ones; the method was immunoSEQ multiplex PCR. The repertoire holds 350,000 to 450,000 clones, with over 80% as singletons. The specimen comprised peripheral blood, sampled in a trial of Ad26.COV2.S vaccine versus placebo. The receptors were sampled from a person between 18 and 60 years old who received the Ad26.COV2.S COVID-19 vaccine or a placebo.

The chain is built from TRBV4-1 and TRBJ1-6; D not resolved. Germline CDR1 MGHRA, CDR2 YSYEKL. The CDR3 extends over 16 amino acids. Trimming cost V 4 bases and J 6 bases, with 16 bases left between them. This CDR3 is CASSPARPSGNSPLHF. CDR3 coding DNA: TGCGCCAGCAGCCCCGCGCGTCCATCGGGTAATTCACCCCTCCACTTT.

The chain links TRBV5-6 to TRBJ2-3; D ambiguous. The CDR3 consists of 14 residues. V gave up 3 bases and J gave up 8 bases, with 16 bases separating them. CDR1 is SGHDT, CDR2 YYEEEE, per germline. CDR3 protein: CASSSDLARATQYF. In nucleotides, the CDR3 is TGTGCCAGCAGCTCCGACCTGGCCCGGGCTACGCAGTATTTT.

The rearrangement links TRBV15 to TRBJ2-3; 11 bases fit TRBD2. The germline V gene encodes CDR1 LNHNV and CDR2 YYDKDF (reference sequence). The V segment lost 1 base and the J segment 5 bases; nucleotides outside the gene matches: 8. The CDR3 is 17 amino acids. The CDR3 nucleotides are TGTGCCACCAGCAGAGGGGGTAGCGGGGGGGCCGTAGATACGCAGTATTTT. This encodes CATSRGGSGGAVDTQYF.

The rearrangement joins TRBV18 to TRBJ2-2; 7 bases fit TRBD1. Germline loops: CDR1 KGHSH, CDR2 LQKENI. The CDR3 loop spans 21 amino acids. After removal of 3 bases from V and 2 bases from J, the junction contained 21 bases not matched to a gene. In nucleotides, the CDR3 is TGTGCCAGCTCACCGCAGCAGACAGGGATCCCCATGAGCACTAACACCGGGGAGCTGTTTTTT. It specifies CASSPQQTGIPMSTNTGELFF.

The rearrangement uses TRBV3-1 (or the pseudogene TRBV3-2) and TRBJ2-3; no reliable D call. V dropped 2 bases and J dropped 0 bases, with 12 bases sitting between them. Germline V CDR1 and CDR2: LGHDT, YNNKEL (reference sequence). The CDR3 spans 16 residues. The CDR3 loop reads CASSQRLAYSTDTQYF. The CDR3 DNA reads as TGTGCCAGCAGCCAAAGGCTGGCCTATAGCACAGATACGCAGTATTTT.

The CDR3 DNA sequence: TGTGCCTGGACCGAAGATAGCAATCAGCCCCAGCATTTT. Its protein is CAWTEDSNQPQHF. The rearrangement uses TRBV30 and TRBJ1-5, with D uncertain. The CDR3 length is 13 residues. Between the trimmed V and J ends, which lost 4 bases and 0 bases, there was a span of 7 bases. The germline V gene has CDR1 GTSNPN and CDR2 SVGIG (reference sequence).

V is TRBV28 and J is TRBJ2-4; weak D call: TRBD2 (7 bases). The CDR3 contains 14 residues. Germline V gene lookup returns CDR1 MDHEN and CDR2 SYDVKM. The V end was cut by 9 bases, the J end by 1 base, with 13 bases between. CDR3 DNA: TGTGCCAGTGGGGGGGCCGGGGCCAAAAACATTCAGTACTTC. Translation: CASGGAGAKNIQYF.

This chain joins TRBV10-1 and TRBJ1-3; D is uncertain. V gave up 3 bases and J gave up 2 bases, with 5 bases separating them. CDR1 is WNHNN, CDR2 SYGVQD, per germline (reference sequence). The CDR3 covers 13 residues. CDR3 nucleotide sequence: TGCGCCAGCAGTGAAGCAGCTGGAAACACCATATATTTT. Protein product: CASSEAAGNTIYF.

J is TRBJ2-7 and V is TRBV10-3; TRBD1 matches at 9 bases. This CDR3 contains 15 residues. J lost 3 bases, V lost 3 bases, and 6 bases had no gene match. From germline, CDR1 is ENHRY and CDR2 SYGVKD. As DNA, the CDR3 is TGTGCCATCAGTGACCGGGGACAGGGCAGCTACGAGCAGTACTTC. It is translated as CAISDRGQGSYEQYF.

This clone has just one count. This chain uses TRBV4-1 with TRBJ2-7; D unresolved. The CDR3 runs to 14 residues. CDR1 is MGHRA, CDR2 YSYEKL, per germline. The V gene lost 1 base and the J gene lost 1 base, with 8 bases spanning the gap. The CDR3 spells CASSQATESYEQYF. The CDR3 DNA reads TGCGCCAGCAGCCAAGCGACCGAGTCCTACGAGCAGTACTTC.

The CDR3 DNA reads as TGTGCCAGTAGTATAGATGCAGGGGGCATCGACTATGGCTACACCTTC. It specifies CASSIDAGGIDYGYTF. The chain carries TRBV19 and TRBJ1-2; 8 bases are a match to TRBD1. J lost 3 bases, V lost 0 bases, and 6 bases had no gene match. The CDR3 is made up of 16 amino acids. Germline V lookup: CDR1 LNHDA, CDR2 SQIVND (reference sequence). The entire variable domain, with the rest obtained from reference TRBV19 and TRBJ1-2, is as follows: DGGITQSPKYLFRKEGQNVTLSCEQNLNHDAMYWYRQDPGQGLRLIYYSQIVNDFQKGDIAEGYSVSREKKESFPLTVTSAQKNPTAFYLCASSIDAGGIDYGYTFGSGTRLTVV.

The genes are TRBV6-5 and TRBJ1-2, with D perhaps TRBD1 (6 bases). The CDR3 consists of 15 residues. Germline values: CDR1 MNHEY, CDR2 SVGAGI. V was pared by 4 bases and J by 5 bases, with 17 bases between. The CDR3, as DNA: TGTGCCAGCAGTTCCCCCGCCGGGACACAGTATGGCTACACCTTC. Translation gives CASSSPAGTQYGYTF.

The chain carries TRBV7-2 and TRBJ2-7, with 9 bases matching TRBD2. The CDR3 extends over 14 amino acids. CDR1 and CDR2 from the germline V gene are SGHTA and FQGNSA. The V segment lost 4 bases and the J segment 2 bases; nucleotides outside the gene matches: 3. The CDR3: CASSSTSGTYEQYF. DNA of the CDR3: TGTGCCAGCAGCTCGACTAGCGGTACCTACGAGCAGTACTTC.

The chain uses TRBV6-1 and TRBJ2-5, with 9 bases identical to TRBD2. V trimming: 2 bases; J trimming: 4 bases; junction bases outside the gene matches: 11. CDR1 is MNHNS and CDR2 is SASEGT in the germline V gene. This CDR3 region has 17 residues. CDR3 protein: CASSEFRSSGVGETQYF. The DNA of the CDR3 is TGTGCCAGCAGTGAATTCCGCTCTAGCGGGGTTGGAGAGACCCAGTACTTC.

The sample holds one count of this clone. The chain couples TRBV7-6 to TRBJ2-1, with D perhaps TRBD1 or TRBD2 (5 bases each). Trimming removed 4 bases from V and 9 bases from J, with 25 bases in between. Germline V gene data show CDR1 as SGHVS and CDR2 as FNYEAQ. The CDR3 loop spans 17 amino acids. The CDR3 region has the DNA TGTGCCAGCAGCTCAACACGGGACGGTGTAAGGATGGGTGAGCAGTTCTTC. Translation: CASSSTRDGVRMGEQFF. The full variable domain, in which reference TRBV7-6 and TRBJ2-1 provide the parts outside the CDR3, is GAGVSQSPRYKVTKRGQDVALRCDPISGHVSLYWYRQALGQGPEFLTYFNYEAQQDKSGLPNDRFSAERPEGSISTLTIQRTEQRDSAMYRCASSSTRDGVRMGEQFFGPGTRLTVL.

The chain combines TRBV5-4 with TRBJ2-7; 7 bases fit TRBD2. This CDR3 contains 15 residues. V lost 6 bases, J lost 3 bases, and 12 bases stayed unmatched. CDR1 is SGHNT and CDR2 is YYREEE in the germline V gene (reference sequence). This CDR3 is CASTLGPGLNYEQYF. The CDR3 DNA reads as TGTGCCAGCACCCTGGGTCCGGGACTAAACTACGAGCAGTACTTC.

The V call is TRBV5-1, the J call TRBJ2-7, with 10 bases that match TRBD1. Losses at the gene ends were 0 bases for V and 4 bases for J; bases not matched to a gene: 16. CDR1 and CDR2 (germline): SGHRS, YFSETQ. The CDR3 has 19 amino acids. The CDR3 coding sequence is TGCGCCAGCAGCTTGGAACGCTGGCTCGCGCCGGGACAGGGGTACGAGCAGTACTTC. Residues: CASSLERWLAPGQGYEQYF.

The chain uses TRBV4-1 and TRBJ2-7; 10 bases match TRBD1. The CDR3 loop spans 15 amino acids. Germline loops: CDR1 MGHRA, CDR2 YSYEKL. The V gene end was trimmed by 2 bases and the J gene end by 5 bases; junction bases not matched to a gene: 6. The CDR3 here is CASSQTGTGAHEQYF. CDR3 DNA: TGCGCCAGCAGCCAAACCGGGACAGGGGCCCACGAGCAGTACTTC.